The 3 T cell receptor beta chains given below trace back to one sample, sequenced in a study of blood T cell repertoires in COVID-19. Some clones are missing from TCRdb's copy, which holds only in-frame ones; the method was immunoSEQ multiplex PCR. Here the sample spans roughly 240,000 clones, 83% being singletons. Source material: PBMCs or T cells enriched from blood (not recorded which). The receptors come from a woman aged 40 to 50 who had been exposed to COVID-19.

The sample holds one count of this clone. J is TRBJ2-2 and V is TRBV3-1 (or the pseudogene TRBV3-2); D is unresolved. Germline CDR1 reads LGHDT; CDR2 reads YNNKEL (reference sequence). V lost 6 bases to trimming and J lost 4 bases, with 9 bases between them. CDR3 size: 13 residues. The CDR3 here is CASSGQVTGELFF. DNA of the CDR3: TGTGCCAGCAGTGGTCAGGTCACCGGGGAGCTGTTTTTT.

The CDR3 protein is CASSPTNPSRGLRTDTQYF. CDR3 sequence (DNA): TGTGCCAGCAGCCCAACCAACCCCTCTCGGGGACTCCGCACAGATACGCAGTATTTT. This rearrangement joins TRBV7-9 to TRBJ2-3; D may be TRBD2 (6 bases). There are 19 residues in the CDR3. CDR1 and CDR2 (germline): SEHNR, FQNEAQ (reference sequence). V lost 5 bases and J 1 base, leaving 25 bases between the germline ends.

Written as DNA, the CDR3 is TGTGCCAGCTCAAAAATGGGACAGGGAGGTGAAAAACTGTTTTTT. Translated: CASSKMGQGGEKLFF. This chain connects TRBV18 to TRBJ1-4; the match to TRBD1 covers 9 bases. The V and J ends lost 5 bases and 7 bases, in that order; junction bases with no gene match: 8. Per the germline V gene, CDR1 is KGHSH and CDR2 is LQKENI. The CDR3 is made up of 15 amino acids.